The 9 T cell receptor beta chains below come from one sample, sequenced in a study of cytotoxic CD8 clonotypes in ibrutinib-treated CLL. This table comes from immunoSEQ multiplex PCR, and its TCRdb copy is limited to in-frame clones, with some not included. Of 150,000 or so clones listed, 79% were seen once; the top ten hold 10% to 15%. Source: PBMCs, taken after 12 months of ibrutinib treatment. The receptors stem from a human donor with chronic lymphocytic leukemia.

The gene calls are TRBV7-9 and TRBJ1-4; 7 bases map to TRBD1. The CDR3 contains 15 residues. J was trimmed by 8 bases and V by 4 bases; bases with no gene match: 10. CDR1 and CDR2 from the germline V gene are SEHNR and FQNEAQ (reference sequence). DNA of the CDR3: TGTGCCAGCAGCTCCAATACAGGGGCTTGGGAAAAACTGTTTTTT. Its translation: CASSSNTGAWEKLFF.

The rearrangement uses TRBV5-1 and TRBJ2-1; 8 bases match TRBD2. The CDR3 has 15 residues. V was clipped by 7 bases and J by 10 bases; unmatched bases: 16. Germline CDR1 is SGHRS and CDR2 is YFSETQ. This CDR3 reads CASHFSGVTSGEQFF. In nucleotides, the CDR3 is TGCGCCAGCCATTTCTCCGGGGTCACTAGCGGAGAGCAGTTCTTC.

The chain uses TRBV20-1 and TRBJ2-5; no clear D. With 1 base removed from V and 11 bases from J, the gap between germline ends came to 11 bases. The CDR3 totals 11 residues. CDR1 DFQATT and CDR2 SNEGSKA come from the germline V gene (reference sequence). The CDR3 DNA is TGCAGTGCTAGAGCCGTGGGGATACAGTACTTC. Protein product: CSARAVGIQYF.

The V call is TRBV18, the J call TRBJ2-7, with 10 bases that match TRBD2. The CDR3 sequence is 14 residues long. Looked up from germline, CDR1 is KGHSH and CDR2 is LQKENI. The V and J ends lost 3 bases and 1 base, in that order; junction bases with no gene match: 0. The CDR3 here is CASSPTSGSYEQYF. The CDR3 DNA reads as TGTGCCAGCTCACCGACTAGCGGGTCCTACGAGCAGTACTTC.

This clone was seen only once. This chain connects TRBV5-5 to TRBJ2-2; tentative D call: TRBD1 (5 bases). CDR3 length equals 16 residues. Between the trimmed V and J ends, which lost 0 bases and 1 base, there was a span of 10 bases. Germline V CDR1 and CDR2: SGHKS, YYEKEE (reference sequence). This chain's CDR3 is CASSLVVGENTGELFF. The CDR3, as DNA: TGTGCCAGCAGCTTGGTTGTAGGGGAGAACACCGGGGAGCTGTTTTTT.

The chain uses TRBV19 and TRBJ2-3; 8 bases agree with TRBD2. CDR1 and CDR2 from the germline V gene are LNHDA and SQIVND (reference sequence). Germline trimming cut 7 bases from V and 2 bases from J; bases unmatched to any gene: 11. This CDR3 is 16 amino acids long. The CDR3 region is CASTTRLAIYTDTQYF. CDR3 nucleotides: TGTGCCAGTACCACGAGACTAGCGATATACACAGATACGCAGTATTTT.

The V and J genes are TRBV30 and TRBJ1-3; the D gene is possibly TRBD1 (6 bases). The germline gives CDR1 GTSNPN, CDR2 SVGIG (reference sequence). The ends were cut back, 1 base at V and 3 bases at J, with 10 bases in the middle. CDR3 size: 14 residues. CDR3 region: CAWSEGVDGNTIYF. CDR3 nucleotide sequence: TGTGCCTGGAGTGAGGGGGTCGATGGAAACACCATATATTTT.

The chain couples TRBV11-2 to TRBJ1-4; tentatively, D is TRBD1 (5 bases). This CDR3 spans 17 amino acids. CDR1 is SGHAT, CDR2 FQNNGV, per germline. Trimming pared 1 base from V and 0 bases from J, leaving 12 bases between. The DNA of the CDR3 is TGTGCCAGCAGCTTAGTCCGGCAGGGATCAACTAATGAAAAACTGTTTTTT. Protein product: CASSLVRQGSTNEKLFF. Drawing the rest from reference TRBV11-2 and TRBJ1-4, the complete variable domain is EAGVAQSPRYKIIEKRQSVAFWCNPISGHATLYWYQQILGQGPKLLIQFQNNGVVDDSQLPKDRFSAERLKGVDSTLKIQPAKLEDSAVYLCASSLVRQGSTNEKLFFGSGTQLSVL.

The chain couples TRBV4-1 to TRBJ2-3; D is unresolved. Germline CDR1 reads MGHRA; CDR2 reads YSYEKL. V lost 8 bases to trimming and J lost 6 bases, with 9 bases between them. CDR3 length: 11 residues. In nucleotides, the CDR3 is TGCGCCAGCGGAACCCTTGATACGCAGTATTTT. It specifies CASGTLDTQYF.